This T cell receptor beta chain came from a study of T-cell reconstitution after alpha-beta-depleted transplantation in children. Unique molecular identifiers were used in preparing the TCRbeta library. TCRdb recomputed calls from the PCR reads with MiXCR, one row per CDR3 protein. The sample lists approximately 220,000 distinct CDR3 sequences, under 20% seen once, with 40% to 50% in the top ten. The study, taken as a whole, reports: In some patients, recipient T cells and intrathymic progenitors surviving conditioning explained high day-60 diversity. By one year post-transplant, T-cell counts and diversity largely arose from T cells that were newly produced. In patients about two months after transplant, alpha-beta T cells reportedly arose from several hundred expanded graft clones.

The table lists this clonotype with a few counts. The antigen is undetermined. This CDR3 contains 14 residues. V was shortened by 3 bases and J by 8 bases, with 16 bases between the two germline ends. The rearrangement joins TRBV12-3 or TRBV12-4 to TRBJ1-1; D is possibly TRBD1 (5 bases). Here the sequenced sample was PBMCs, mostly from graft donor cells, taken 360 days after TCRalphabeta/CD19-depleted stem cell transplant. This receptor was obtained from a male patient between 2 and 15 years old who had a stem cell transplant for acute lymphoblastic leukemia, so the T cells may come from the graft donor. The CDR3 protein is CASSFLRDRTEAFF. CDR3 DNA: TGTGCCAGCAGTTTTCTGCGGGACCGCACAGAAGCTTTCTTT.